The sample holds many counts of the clone carrying this T cell receptor (beta chain). TCRdb re-called the 5' RACE reads with MiXCR, one entry per CDR3 protein. Among some 100,000 distinct CDR3 sequences, just under 6% were seen once, and the ten largest hold approximately 12%. This record comes from a study of identical twins. Germline V gene lookup returns CDR1 SGHRS and CDR2 YFSETQ. This CDR3 spans 22 amino acids. V shed 1 base, J shed 1 base, and the junction held 20 bases outside the gene matches. Input material: memory T cells sorted from blood. The chain combines TRBV5-1 with TRBJ2-5; TRBD2 matches 12 bases. The receptor was derived from a woman between 45 and 60 years old in good health. CDR3 amino acids: CASSLLGAASGRASVFQETQYF. The DNA of the CDR3 is TGCGCCAGCAGCTTGTTGGGCGCCGCTAGCGGGAGGGCCAGTGTATTCCAAGAGACCCAGTACTTC.